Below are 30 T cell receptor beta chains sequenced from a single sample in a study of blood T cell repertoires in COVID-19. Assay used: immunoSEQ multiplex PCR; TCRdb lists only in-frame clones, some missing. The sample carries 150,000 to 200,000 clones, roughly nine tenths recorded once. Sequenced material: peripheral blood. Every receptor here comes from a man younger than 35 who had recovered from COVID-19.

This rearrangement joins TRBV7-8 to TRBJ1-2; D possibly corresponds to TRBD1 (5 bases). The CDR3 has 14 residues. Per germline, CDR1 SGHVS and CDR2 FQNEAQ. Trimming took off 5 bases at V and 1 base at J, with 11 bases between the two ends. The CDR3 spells CASSPGGGNYGYTF. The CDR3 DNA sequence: TGTGCCAGCAGCCCGGGGGGGGGTAACTATGGCTACACCTTC.

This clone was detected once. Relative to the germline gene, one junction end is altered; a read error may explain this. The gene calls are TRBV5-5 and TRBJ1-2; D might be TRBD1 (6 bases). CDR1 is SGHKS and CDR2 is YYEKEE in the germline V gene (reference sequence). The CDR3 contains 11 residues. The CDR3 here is CASSQTGGYTF. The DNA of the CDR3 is TGTGCTAGCAGCCAGACAGGTGGCTACACCTTC. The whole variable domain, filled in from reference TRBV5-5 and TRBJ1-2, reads DAGVTQSPTHLIKTRGQQVTLRCSPISGHKSVSWYQQVLGQGPQFIFQYYEKEERGRGNFPDRFSARQFPNYSSELNVNALLLGDSALYLCASSQTGGYTFGSGTRLTVV.

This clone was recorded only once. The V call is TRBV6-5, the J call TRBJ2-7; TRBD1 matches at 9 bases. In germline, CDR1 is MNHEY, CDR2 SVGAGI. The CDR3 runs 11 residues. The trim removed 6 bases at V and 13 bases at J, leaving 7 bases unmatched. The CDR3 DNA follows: TGTGCCAGCAGCACCCGGGACAGGGATTACTTC. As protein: CASSTRDRDYF.

The CDR3 reads CASSVIRDSSYEQYF. In DNA, the CDR3 is TGTGCCAGCAGCGTAATCCGGGACAGCTCCTACGAGCAGTACTTC. The chain carries TRBV9 and TRBJ2-7; 7 bases align to TRBD1. The V gene end was trimmed by 1 base and the J gene end by 0 bases; junction bases not matched to a gene: 4. The CDR3 length is 15 residues. Germline V gene data show CDR1 as SGDLS and CDR2 as YYNGEE.

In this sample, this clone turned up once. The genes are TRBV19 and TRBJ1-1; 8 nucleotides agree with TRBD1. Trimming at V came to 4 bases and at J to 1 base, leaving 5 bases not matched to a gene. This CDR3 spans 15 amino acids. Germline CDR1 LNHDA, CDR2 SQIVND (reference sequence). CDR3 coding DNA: TGTGCCAGTAGTAAGATTACAGGGGGGAACACTGAAGCTTTCTTT. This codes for CASSKITGGNTEAFF.

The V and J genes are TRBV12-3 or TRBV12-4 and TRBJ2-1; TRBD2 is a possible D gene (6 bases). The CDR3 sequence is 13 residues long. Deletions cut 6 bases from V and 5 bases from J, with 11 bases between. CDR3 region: CASRSGTHNEQFF. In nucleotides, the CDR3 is TGTGCCAGCAGATCCGGGACTCACAATGAGCAGTTCTTC.

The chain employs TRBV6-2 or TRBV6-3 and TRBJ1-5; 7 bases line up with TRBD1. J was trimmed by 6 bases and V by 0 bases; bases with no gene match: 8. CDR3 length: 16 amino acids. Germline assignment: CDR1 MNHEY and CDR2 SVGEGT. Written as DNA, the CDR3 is TGTGCCAGCAGTTACTCGCAGATCCAGGGGGGTCAGCCCCAGCATTTT. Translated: CASSYSQIQGGQPQHF.

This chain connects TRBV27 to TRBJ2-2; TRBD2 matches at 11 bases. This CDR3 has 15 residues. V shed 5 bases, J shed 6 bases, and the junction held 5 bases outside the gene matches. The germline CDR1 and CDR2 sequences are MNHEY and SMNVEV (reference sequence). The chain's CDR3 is CASSLLSGRAGELFF. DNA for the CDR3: TGTGCCAGCAGTCTCCTTAGCGGGAGGGCCGGGGAGCTGTTTTTT.

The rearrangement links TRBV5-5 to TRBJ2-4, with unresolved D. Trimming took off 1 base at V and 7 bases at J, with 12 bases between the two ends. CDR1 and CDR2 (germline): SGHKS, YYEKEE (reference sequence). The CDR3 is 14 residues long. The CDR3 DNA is TGTGCCAGCAGCTTGTACCACACATGGAACATTCAGTACTTC. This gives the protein CASSLYHTWNIQYF.

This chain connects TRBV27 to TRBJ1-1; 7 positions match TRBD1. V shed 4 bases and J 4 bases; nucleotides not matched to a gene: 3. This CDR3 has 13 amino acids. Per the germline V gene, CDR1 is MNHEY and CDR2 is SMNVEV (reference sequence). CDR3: CASSWTGPTEAFF. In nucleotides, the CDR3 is TGTGCCAGCAGTTGGACAGGTCCCACTGAAGCTTTCTTT.

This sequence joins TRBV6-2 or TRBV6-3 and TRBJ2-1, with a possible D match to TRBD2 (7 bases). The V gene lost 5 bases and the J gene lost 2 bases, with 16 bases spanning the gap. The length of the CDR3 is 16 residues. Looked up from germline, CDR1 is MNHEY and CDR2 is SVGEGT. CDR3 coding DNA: TGTGCCAGCAGTCCCCTCGGGGGGCAGACCTACAATGAGCAGTTCTTC. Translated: CASSPLGGQTYNEQFF.

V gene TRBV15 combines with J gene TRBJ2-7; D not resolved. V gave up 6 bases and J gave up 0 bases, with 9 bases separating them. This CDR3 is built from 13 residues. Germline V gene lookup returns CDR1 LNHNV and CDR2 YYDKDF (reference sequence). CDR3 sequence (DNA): TGTGCCACCAGTGGCAGTCACTCCTACGAGCAGTACTTC. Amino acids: CATSGSHSYEQYF.

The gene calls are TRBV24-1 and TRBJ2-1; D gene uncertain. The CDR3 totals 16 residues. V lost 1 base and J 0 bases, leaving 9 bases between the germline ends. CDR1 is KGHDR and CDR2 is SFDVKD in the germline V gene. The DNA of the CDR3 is TGTGCCACCAGTGATTTCACCGTGAGCTCCTACAATGAGCAGTTCTTC. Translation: CATSDFTVSSYNEQFF.

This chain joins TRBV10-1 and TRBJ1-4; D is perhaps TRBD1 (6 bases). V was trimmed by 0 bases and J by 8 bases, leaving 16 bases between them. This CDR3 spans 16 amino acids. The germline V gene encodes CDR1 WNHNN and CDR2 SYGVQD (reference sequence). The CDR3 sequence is CASSESLGQGQEKLFF. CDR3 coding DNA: TGCGCCAGCAGTGAGTCGTTAGGGCAGGGGCAGGAAAAACTGTTTTTT.

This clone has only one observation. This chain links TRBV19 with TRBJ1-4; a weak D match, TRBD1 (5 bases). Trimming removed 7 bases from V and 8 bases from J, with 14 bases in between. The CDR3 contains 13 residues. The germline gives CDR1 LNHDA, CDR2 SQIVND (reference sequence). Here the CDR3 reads CASKTPGGEKLFF. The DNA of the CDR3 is TGTGCCAGTAAGACCCCCGGGGGAGAAAAACTGTTTTTT. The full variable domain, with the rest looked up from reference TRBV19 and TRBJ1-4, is DGGITQSPKYLFRKEGQNVTLSCEQNLNHDAMYWYRQDPGQGLRLIYYSQIVNDFQKGDIAEGYSVSREKKESFPLTVTSAQKNPTAFYLCASKTPGGEKLFFGSGTQLSVL.

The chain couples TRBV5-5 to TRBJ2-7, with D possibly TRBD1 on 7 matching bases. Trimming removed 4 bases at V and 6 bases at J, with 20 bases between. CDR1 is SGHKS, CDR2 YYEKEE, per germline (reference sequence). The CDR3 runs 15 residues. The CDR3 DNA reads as TGTGCCAGCAGCGCCCAGGGGGGAGCGAGAAGCGAGCAGTACTTC. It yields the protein CASSAQGGARSEQYF.

The CDR3 nucleotides read TGTGCCGGTGGGGCCCTACACCCTTTTTCCTACAATGAGCAGTTCTTC. Amino acid sequence: CAGGALHPFSYNEQFF. The genes are TRBV5-3 and TRBJ2-1, with D tentatively TRBD1 (5 bases). TRBV5-3 is an ORF, and what it does is uncertain. This CDR3 is built from 16 residues. Trimming took 10 bases from V and 1 from J, leaving 21 bases between them.

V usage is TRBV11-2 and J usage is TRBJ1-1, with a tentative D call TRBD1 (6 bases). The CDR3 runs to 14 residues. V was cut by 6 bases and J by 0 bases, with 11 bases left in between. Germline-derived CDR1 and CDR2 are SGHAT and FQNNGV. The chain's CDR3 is CASSRTGLNTEAFF. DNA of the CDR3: TGTGCCAGCAGTCGTACAGGGTTGAACACTGAAGCTTTCTTT.

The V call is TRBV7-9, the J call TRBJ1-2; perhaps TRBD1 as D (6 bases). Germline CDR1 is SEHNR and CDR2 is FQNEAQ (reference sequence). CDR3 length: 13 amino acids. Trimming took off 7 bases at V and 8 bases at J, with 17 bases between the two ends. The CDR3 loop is CASNKDSGLGYTF. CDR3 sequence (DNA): TGTGCCAGCAACAAGGACAGCGGATTGGGCTACACCTTC.

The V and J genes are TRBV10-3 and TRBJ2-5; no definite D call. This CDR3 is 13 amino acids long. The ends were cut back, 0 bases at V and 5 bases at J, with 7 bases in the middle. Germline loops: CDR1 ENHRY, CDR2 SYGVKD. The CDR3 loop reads CAISESPMETQYF. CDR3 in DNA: TGTGCCATCAGTGAGTCCCCAATGGAGACCCAGTACTTC.

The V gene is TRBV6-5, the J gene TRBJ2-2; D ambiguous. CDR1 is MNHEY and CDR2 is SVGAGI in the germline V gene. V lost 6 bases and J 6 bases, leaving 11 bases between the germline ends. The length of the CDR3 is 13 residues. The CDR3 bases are TGTGCCAGCAGCCCGGTCCCGGCCGGGGAGCTGTTTTTT. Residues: CASSPVPAGELFF.

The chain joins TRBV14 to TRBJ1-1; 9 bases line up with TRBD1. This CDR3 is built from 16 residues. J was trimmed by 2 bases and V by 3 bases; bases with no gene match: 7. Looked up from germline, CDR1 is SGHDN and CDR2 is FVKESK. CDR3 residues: CASSQRQGVGNTEAFF. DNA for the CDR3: TGTGCCAGCAGCCAGAGACAGGGGGTAGGAAACACTGAAGCTTTCTTT.

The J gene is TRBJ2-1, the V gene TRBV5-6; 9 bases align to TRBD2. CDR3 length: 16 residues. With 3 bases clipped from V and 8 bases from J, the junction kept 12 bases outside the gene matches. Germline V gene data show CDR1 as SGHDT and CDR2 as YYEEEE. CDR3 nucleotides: TGTGCCAGCAGCTCTCGAGGTAGCGGGAGTACGGATGAGCAGTTCTTC. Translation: CASSSRGSGSTDEQFF.

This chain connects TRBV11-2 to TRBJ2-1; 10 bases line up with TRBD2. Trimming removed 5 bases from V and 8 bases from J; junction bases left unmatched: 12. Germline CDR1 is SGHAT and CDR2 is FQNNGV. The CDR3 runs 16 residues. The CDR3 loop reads CASSPRRAGGQHEQFF. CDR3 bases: TGTGCCAGCAGCCCTAGGAGAGCGGGAGGGCAGCATGAGCAGTTCTTC.

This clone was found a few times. The CDR3 DNA sequence: TGTGCCTGGAGTCCCTGGACAGGGGGGGAGACCCAGTACTTC. Residues: CAWSPWTGGETQYF. V is TRBV30 and J is TRBJ2-5; 10 bases are a match to TRBD1. With 2 bases clipped from V and 5 bases from J, the junction kept 5 bases outside the gene matches. The CDR3 spans 14 residues. Germline values: CDR1 GTSNPN, CDR2 SVGIG (reference sequence).

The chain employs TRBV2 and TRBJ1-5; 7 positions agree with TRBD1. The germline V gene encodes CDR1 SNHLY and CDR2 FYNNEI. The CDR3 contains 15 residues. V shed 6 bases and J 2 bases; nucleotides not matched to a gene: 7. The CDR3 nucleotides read TGTGCCAGCAGGTCGACAGGGTCGGGCAATCAGCCCCAGCATTTT. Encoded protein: CASRSTGSGNQPQHF.

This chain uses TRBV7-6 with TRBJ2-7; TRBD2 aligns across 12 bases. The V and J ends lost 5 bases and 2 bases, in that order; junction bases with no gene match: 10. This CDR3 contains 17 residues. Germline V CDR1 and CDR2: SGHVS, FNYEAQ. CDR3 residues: CASSRRERTSGTYEQYF. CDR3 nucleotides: TGTGCCAGCAGCCGTCGGGAGAGGACTAGCGGGACCTACGAGCAGTACTTC.

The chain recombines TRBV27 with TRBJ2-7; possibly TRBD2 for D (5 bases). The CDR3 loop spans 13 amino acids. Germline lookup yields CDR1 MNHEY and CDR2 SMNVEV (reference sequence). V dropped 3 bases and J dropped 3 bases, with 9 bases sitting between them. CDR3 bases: TGTGCCAGCAGTTTGGCCGGGGTCTACGAGCAGTACTTC. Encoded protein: CASSLAGVYEQYF.

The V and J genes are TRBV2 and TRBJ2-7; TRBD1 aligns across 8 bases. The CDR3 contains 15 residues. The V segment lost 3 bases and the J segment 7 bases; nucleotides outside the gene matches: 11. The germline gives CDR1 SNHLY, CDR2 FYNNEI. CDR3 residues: CASSEVGQGAGEQYF. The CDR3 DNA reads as TGTGCCAGCAGTGAGGTCGGGCAGGGGGCTGGAGAGCAGTACTTC.

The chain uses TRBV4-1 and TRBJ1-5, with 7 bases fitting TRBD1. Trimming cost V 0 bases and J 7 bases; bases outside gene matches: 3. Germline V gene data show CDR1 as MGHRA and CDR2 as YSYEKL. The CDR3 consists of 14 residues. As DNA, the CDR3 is TGCGCCAGCAGCCAAGATCGGGACAGCCAGCCCCAGCATTTT. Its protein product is CASSQDRDSQPQHF.